These 22 T cell receptor beta chains were all obtained from the same sample, sequenced in a study of tumor-infiltrating T cells and Merkel cell polyomavirus. In the study overall: The T cells studied were CD8+ and recognized the Merkel cell polyomavirus KLL epitope.

The assay was immunoSEQ multiplex PCR, and TCRdb's table has in-frame clones only and misses some. The profile shows 20,000 to 30,000 clones, nearly 90% of them singletons. All patients' tumors stained robustly positive for Merkel cell polyomavirus Large T antigen by immunohistochemistry. Sequences were obtained from lymph node tissue. Receptor source: a middle-aged man with Merkel cell carcinoma.

The genes are TRBV7-2 and TRBJ2-7; D not certain. This CDR3 is 12 amino acids long. V was pared by 2 bases and J by 4 bases, with 6 bases between. Per the germline V gene, CDR1 is SGHTA and CDR2 is FQGNSA. This CDR3 reads CASSLSTYEQYF. Written as DNA, the CDR3 is TGTGCCAGCAGCTTAAGTACTTACGAGCAGTACTTC.

The chain recombines TRBV19 with TRBJ1-2; TRBD1 matches 7 bases. With 6 bases clipped from V and 5 bases from J, the junction kept 6 bases outside the gene matches. From germline, CDR1 is LNHDA and CDR2 SQIVND (reference sequence). The CDR3 has 13 amino acids. The CDR3: CASSLGGEYGYTF. In DNA form, the CDR3 reads TGTGCCAGTAGCCTAGGGGGCGAGTATGGCTACACCTTC.

The rearrangement uses TRBV19 and TRBJ2-4, with D maybe TRBD1 (5 bases). CDR1 is LNHDA and CDR2 is SQIVND in the germline V gene (reference sequence). Trimming removed 4 bases at V and 4 bases at J, with 17 bases between. This CDR3 comprises 16 residues. DNA for the CDR3: TGTGCCAGTAGTACCACATCTCAGGGCACGAAAAACATTCAGTACTTC. Amino acids: CASSTTSQGTKNIQYF.

V usage is TRBV25-1 and J usage is TRBJ2-7, with 8 bases identical to TRBD2. The CDR3 consists of 13 residues. CDR1 is MGHDK and CDR2 is SYGVNS in the germline V gene. J gave up 6 bases and V 4 bases, and 5 bases lay outside the gene matches. The CDR3 DNA reads as TGTGCCAGCAGTGTCGGGACTAGATCCGAGCAGTACTTC. Translation: CASSVGTRSEQYF.

The gene calls are TRBV7-2 and TRBJ1-2, with 8 bases lining up with TRBD1. The CDR3 has 14 amino acids. In germline, CDR1 is SGHTA, CDR2 FQGNSA. The ends lost 4 bases at V and 3 bases at J; junction bases unmatched: 4. This CDR3 is CASSSGQGYYGYTF. The CDR3 nucleotides read TGTGCCAGCAGCTCCGGACAGGGCTACTATGGCTACACCTTC.

This rearrangement joins TRBV28 to TRBJ2-2, with D perhaps TRBD2 (5 bases). V lost 3 bases and J lost 4, with 12 bases in between. The CDR3 has 15 amino acids. Germline CDR1 MDHEN, CDR2 SYDVKM. The CDR3 region is CASSFRGKGTGELFF. The CDR3 coding sequence is TGTGCCAGCAGTTTCCGAGGGAAGGGCACCGGGGAGCTGTTTTTT.

V and J are TRBV27 and TRBJ1-2, with TRBD1 identical over 8 bases. Germline V lookup: CDR1 MNHEY, CDR2 SMNVEV (reference sequence). This CDR3 region has 15 residues. Germline trimming cut 6 bases from V and 2 bases from J; bases unmatched to any gene: 8. The CDR3 DNA reads TGTGCCAGCAGCCCTACCTGGGACAGGAACTATGGCTACACCTTC. Its translation: CASSPTWDRNYGYTF.

This sequence joins TRBV6-6 and TRBJ2-7, with D maybe TRBD2 (7 bases). The germline V and J ends were trimmed by 6 bases and 4 bases, with 13 bases remaining between them. CDR3 length equals 13 residues. The germline CDR1 and CDR2 sequences are MNHNY and SVGAGI (reference sequence). This CDR3 is CASSLADSYEQYF. In DNA form, the CDR3 reads TGTGCCAGCAGCCTAGCGGACAGTTACGAGCAGTACTTC.

The chain joins TRBV12-5 to TRBJ1-5, with 9 bases identical to TRBD1. The CDR3 has 16 residues. The V gene's germline CDR1 is LGHNT and CDR2 FRNRAP. V lost 2 bases to trimming and J lost 4 bases; unmatched junction nucleotides: 6. The CDR3: CASGLWDREGNQPQHF. CDR3 nucleotide sequence: TGTGCTAGTGGTTTGTGGGACAGGGAGGGTAATCAGCCCCAGCATTTT.

The rearrangement links TRBV28 to TRBJ1-2, with TRBD1 matching over 9 bases. Germline V lookup: CDR1 MDHEN, CDR2 SYDVKM. The CDR3 has 16 amino acids. V dropped 4 bases and J dropped 1; count of bases not matched to a gene: 7. DNA for the CDR3: TGTGCCAGCAGTTACGGGGGGACAGGGATTAACTATGGCTACACCTTC. Amino acids: CASSYGGTGINYGYTF.

The V gene is TRBV11-3, the J gene TRBJ2-1; 7 bases line up with TRBD2. The CDR3 is made up of 16 amino acids. V lost 3 bases, J lost 5 bases, and 10 bases stayed unmatched. In germline, CDR1 is SGHNT, CDR2 YENEEA. The CDR3 DNA follows: TGTGCCAGCAGCTTCAGCGGGGTCTTGGGTAACAATGAGCAGTTCTTC. Amino acids: CASSFSGVLGNNEQFF.

The chain couples TRBV29-1 to TRBJ1-3; D is unresolved. This CDR3 spans 11 amino acids. The germline V gene encodes CDR1 SQVTM and CDR2 ANQGSEA. Trimming shortened V by 4 bases and J by 3 bases, and 4 bases separated the two germline ends. The CDR3 bases are TGCAGCGTTGTAAATGGAAACACCATATATTTT. The encoded protein is CSVVNGNTIYF.

This clone was recorded only once. The chain combines TRBV11-2 with TRBJ1-1; D gene uncertain. Trimming took off 3 bases at V and 3 bases at J, with 11 bases between the two ends. The germline CDR1 and CDR2 sequences are SGHAT and FQNNGV. The CDR3 has 14 amino acids. CDR3 protein: CASSFKRWDTEAFF. Written as DNA, the CDR3 is TGTGCCAGCAGCTTCAAGCGGTGGGACACTGAAGCTTTCTTT.

The chain uses TRBV10-3 and TRBJ2-3; 10 nucleotides match TRBD2. J lost 4 bases, V lost 0 bases, and 4 bases had no gene match. This CDR3 spans 16 amino acids. Per germline, CDR1 ENHRY and CDR2 SYGVKD. CDR3 loop: CAISESLAGGPDTQYF. CDR3 sequence (DNA): TGTGCCATCAGTGAGTCATTAGCGGGGGGCCCAGATACGCAGTATTTT.

The count of this clone is one. The chain carries TRBV2 and TRBJ1-4; tentatively, D is TRBD1 (5 bases). The ends were cut back, 4 bases at V and 7 bases at J, with 16 bases in the middle. Germline V gene lookup returns CDR1 SNHLY and CDR2 FYNNEI. The CDR3 has 15 residues. Here the CDR3 reads CASSVGVPTGEKLFF. The DNA of the CDR3 is TGTGCCAGCAGTGTTGGCGTTCCAACAGGTGAAAAACTGTTTTTT.

The V gene is TRBV6-6, the J gene TRBJ2-2; possibly TRBD2 for D (5 bases). The CDR3 runs 16 residues. CDR1 is MNHNY, CDR2 SVGAGI, per germline (reference sequence). Trimming left V 4 bases short and J 5 bases short, with 17 bases between. CDR3 DNA sequence: TGTGCCAGCAGTTCCTCACGCTCTCGGGGAACCGGGGAGCTGTTTTTT. It yields the protein CASSSSRSRGTGELFF.

V usage is TRBV14 and J usage is TRBJ2-4, with D possibly matching TRBD1 (6 bases). This CDR3 region has 15 residues. V was cut by 0 bases and J by 8 bases, with 14 bases left in between. CDR1 SGHDN and CDR2 FVKESK come from the germline V gene. The CDR3 reads CASSQDWAGAHIQYF. The CDR3 nucleotides read TGTGCCAGCAGCCAAGATTGGGCAGGGGCCCACATTCAGTACTTC.

This clone was detected once. This chain connects TRBV4-3 to TRBJ2-1; 9 bases are a match to TRBD1. V lost 2 bases and J lost 7; bases outside the gene matches: 12. The CDR3 is 17 residues long. The germline CDR1 and CDR2 sequences are LGHNA and YSLEER. Written as DNA, the CDR3 is TGCGCCAGCAGCCAATATCTCCCGGGACAGGGTAATAATGAGCAGTTCTTC. It codes for CASSQYLPGQGNNEQFF.

This sequence joins TRBV6-5 and TRBJ1-5, with D perhaps TRBD1 (6 bases). Germline V gene sequence: CDR1 MNHEY, CDR2 SVGAGI. CDR3 length: 13 amino acids. V was pared by 5 bases and J by 3 bases, with 8 bases between. CDR3 nucleotide sequence: TGTGCCAGCAGTACAGGGCCCAATCAGCCCCAGCATTTT. Amino acids: CASSTGPNQPQHF.

By proportion, this clone is medium-sized. V gene TRBV5-4 combines with J gene TRBJ1-4; a weak D match, TRBD1 (6 bases). This CDR3 is built from 15 residues. V shed 2 bases and J shed 2 bases, with 10 bases lying between them. Germline V lookup: CDR1 SGHNT, CDR2 YYREEE (reference sequence). The CDR3 DNA reads as TGTGCCAGCAGCTTAGGGGGTTCGACTAATGAAAAACTGTTTTTT. This encodes CASSLGGSTNEKLFF.

The CDR3 nucleotides are TGTGCCAGCAGCTTAGGGACTCCGCGCACAGATACGCAGTATTTT. This codes for CASSLGTPRTDTQYF. The gene calls are TRBV7-2 and TRBJ2-3, with D tentatively TRBD2 (5 bases). The CDR3 contains 15 residues. CDR1 and CDR2 (germline): SGHTA, FQGNSA. Trimming shortened V by 1 base and J by 1 base, and 9 bases separated the two germline ends. Combining the CDR3 with reference TRBV7-2 and TRBJ2-3 gives the whole variable domain GAGVSQSPSNKVTEKGKDVELRCDPISGHTALYWYRQSLGQGLEFLIYFQGNSAPDKSGLPSDRFSAERTGGSVSTLTIQRTQQEDSAVYLCASSLGTPRTDTQYFGPGTRLTVL.

The chain is built from TRBV5-1 and TRBJ1-4; 10 bases agree with TRBD1. The CDR3 runs to 16 residues. V was pared by 4 bases and J by 2 bases, with 5 bases of the junction left unmatched. Germline CDR1 SGHRS, CDR2 YFSETQ. CDR3 bases: TGCGCCAGCAGCCCCGGACAGGGGGGGACTAATGAAAAACTGTTTTTT. This sequence encodes CASSPGQGGTNEKLFF.